Listed below are T cell receptor beta chains from one sample, sequenced in a study of shared clonotypes between healthy human individuals. Produced via immunoSEQ multiplex PCR; TCRdb's table is partial and in-frame only. Here the sample spans around 500,000 clones, 79% being singletons. The sample taken for sequencing was PBMCs. Receptor source: a woman aged 40 to 50 in good health. Some clones in this sample may be carry-over from other donors' samples. CDR3s include the opening cysteine and the closing phenylalanine or tryptophan. D genes are given only for firm matches. Expanded clones get a size class; other rows say once, few or many, or leave the size out.

V gene	clone size	J gene	D gene	CDR3 protein
TRBV6-6	.	TRBJ2-3	.	CASSEADTQYF
TRBV27	few	TRBJ2-2	TRBD2	CASKWTRNTGELFF
TRBV27	.	TRBJ2-1	TRBD2	CASSFSGGINEQFF
TRBV5-6	.	TRBJ2-5	.	CASSHLPEVVGLQETQYF
TRBV5-1	.	TRBJ2-5	.	CASSLVVRGDQETQYF
TRBV9	.	TRBJ2-1	TRBD2	CASSVAGLAENNEQFF
TRBV7-8	once	TRBJ2-7	TRBD1	CASSLAGTGDDYEQYF
TRBV28	.	TRBJ1-2	.	CASRGSQGLRGYTF
TRBV2	.	TRBJ1-1	TRBD1	CASSDRGVTEAFF
TRBV5-4	.	TRBJ2-4	TRBD1	CASSSGQGTGDIQYF
TRBV29-1	.	TRBJ2-7	TRBD2	CSATGGEKSSYEQYF